This T cell receptor (beta chain) was sequenced for a study of OX40 agonist ivuxolimab in advanced cancers. V dropped 3 bases and J dropped 7 bases, with 14 bases sitting between them. The CDR3 extends over 14 amino acids. In germline, CDR1 is MNHNY, CDR2 SVGAGI (reference sequence). TCRdb keeps only in-frame clones here, not all; method: immunoSEQ multiplex PCR. This sample has tens of thousands of clones, with about nine tenths found just once. The genes are TRBV6-6 and TRBJ2-3; D assignment may be TRBD1 or TRBD2 (5 bases each). This receptor was taken from an adult with an advanced solid tumor such as melanoma, head and neck, liver or kidney cancer. The sequencing used CD4+ or CD8+ T cells sorted from blood, collected in a trial of the OX40 agonist ivuxolimab. CDR3 sequence: CASSYEGTGNTQYF. The DNA of the CDR3 is TGTGCCAGCAGTTATGAGGGGACGGGGAATACGCAGTATTTT.